Following are 2 T cell receptor beta chains from one sample sequenced in a study of early T cells in non-severe SARS-CoV-2 infection. TCRdb used MiXCR to reprocess the 5' RACE reads, holding one entry per CDR3 protein. Of around 98,000 distinct CDR3 sequences detected, about 11% appear once; the ten largest clones hold 4% to 5.5%. Sequencing input: whole blood. These receptors came from an adult who was a healthcare worker with PCR-confirmed SARS-CoV-2 infection or an uninfected control (not recorded which).

This clonotype has a handful of counts. This chain connects TRBV6-5 to TRBJ1-4, with D hard to call. From germline, CDR1 is MNHEY and CDR2 SVGAGI. V lost 8 bases, J lost 4 bases, and 20 bases lay in between. The CDR3 is made up of 16 amino acids. CDR3 sequence: CASLPHPGGHNEKLFF. CDR3 sequence (DNA): TGTGCCAGCCTCCCCCACCCGGGCGGCCATAATGAAAAACTGTTTTTT.

There are many counts of this clonotype. This sequence joins TRBV4-2 and TRBJ1-3, with D possibly being TRBD1 (5 bases). CDR3 length: 15 residues. In germline, CDR1 is LGHNA, CDR2 YNFKEQ. V was trimmed by 5 bases and J by 0 bases, leaving 11 bases between them. Written as DNA, the CDR3 is TGTGCCAGCAGCTGGGACGGAAACTCTGGAAACACCATATATTTT. Protein sequence: CASSWDGNSGNTIYF.